This is a list of T cell receptor beta chains from one sample in a study of CD4 T cells in relation to SARS-CoV-2 and coronaviruses. Their specific antigens are unknown. TCRdb's copy holds only in-frame clones and misses some; the assay was immunoSEQ multiplex PCR. The table has tens of thousands of clones, 75% seen once. Sequenced: CD4+ T cells from PBMCs, cultured in vitro. Source of these receptors: a human donor in good health. The CDR3 runs from the conserved cysteine through the conserved F or W. D genes are given only for firm matches. Size is omitted from some rows. Given values are once, few, many or a class for expanded clones.

size | D | J | V | DNA | CDR3
- | - | TRBJ2-5 | TRBV2 | TGTGCCAGCAGGGGGACGGGCCGAGAGACCCAGTACTTC | CASRGTGRETQYF
- | TRBD1 | TRBJ1-2 | TRBV2 | TGTGCCAGCAGTTGGGACAGTTGGAGCTATGGCTACACCTTC | CASSWDSWSYGYTF
- | - | TRBJ2-5 | TRBV6-2/TRBV6-3 | TGTGCCAGCAGCCGACAAGAGACCCAGTACTTC | CASSRQETQYF
once | TRBD2 | TRBJ2-1 | TRBV3-1/TRBV3-2 | TGTGCCAGCAGCCAAGAGGGGGCTAGCGGGGTCAATGAGCAGTTCTTC | CASSQEGASGVNEQFF
- | - | TRBJ1-3 | TRBV7-2 | TGTGCCAGCAGCTCGGGACCGTCCTCTGGAAACACCATATATTTT | CASSSGPSSGNTIYF
few | - | TRBJ2-7 | TRBV7-2 | TGTGCCAGCAGCTTAGGCATCCCAGTACCCTACGAGCAGTACTTC | CASSLGIPVPYEQYF
- | - | TRBJ2-1 | TRBV11-2 | TGTGCCAGCAGCTTAGGGGCGACAGGGAGGTACAATGAGCAGTTCTTC | CASSLGATGRYNEQFF
- | TRBD1 | TRBJ2-1 | TRBV6-6 | TGTGCCAGCAGCCCCGGACAGGGGGCTTATGAGCAGTTCTTC | CASSPGQGAYEQFF
few | TRBD2 | TRBJ2-7 | TRBV5-1 | TGCGCCAGCAGCGTTCTGAGCGGGAGCTCCTACGAGCAGTACTTC | CASSVLSGSSYEQYF
- | - | TRBJ2-2 | TRBV9 | TGTGCCAGCAGCGCCCGATCGACAGGATTCCCCGGGGAGCTGTTTTTT | CASSARSTGFPGELFF
- | - | TRBJ1-2 | TRBV5-1 | TGCGCCAGCAGCTTGGATCTGGGCGGATACTATGGCTACACCTTC | CASSLDLGGYYGYTF
- | TRBD1 | TRBJ1-4 | TRBV19 | TGTGCCAGTACCATGGGACAGGGCCAGGAAAAACTGTTTTTT | CASTMGQGQEKLFF
- | TRBD1 | TRBJ2-7 | TRBV12-3/TRBV12-4 | TGTGCCAGCAGCGATGACAGGGACGAGCAGTACTTC | CASSDDRDEQYF
few | - | TRBJ2-4 | TRBV7-9 | TGTGCCAGCAGCTTTTTGGGCATTCAGTACTTC | CASSFLGIQYF
- | - | TRBJ2-3 | TRBV19 | TGTGCCACACGGCTGGCGGCGGGTACAGATACGCAGTATTTT | CATRLAAGTDTQYF
few | TRBD1 | TRBJ1-2 | TRBV6-5 | TGTGCCAGCAGCGCAGGGGGCACTAACTATGGCTACACCTTC | CASSAGGTNYGYTF
- | - | TRBJ1-6 | TRBV5-4 | TGTGCCAGCAGCTTGGTGGCAGGGAATTCACCCCTCCACTTT | CASSLVAGNSPLHF
once | TRBD2 | TRBJ2-7 | TRBV15 | TGTGCCACCAGCAGAGATAGGCTAGCGGGAGGACGCTTTCACGACGAGCAGTACTTC | CATSRDRLAGGRFHDEQYF
- | - | TRBJ1-6 | TRBV7-2 | TGTGCCAGCAGCTTGGCCGGAATCGATAATTCACCCCTCCACTTT | CASSLAGIDNSPLHF
- | - | TRBJ1-2 | TRBV25-1 | TGTGCCAGCAGCGGGGGACTCTCGCTTAAGGGCTACACCTTC | CASSGGLSLKGYTF